This TCR beta chain was captured by sequencing in a study of control samples from healthy donors and cancer patients (dated by TCRdb to 2020 to 2022). V drops 2 bases and J drops 9 bases, leaving 14 bases in between. From a lookup of the germline V gene, CDR1 and CDR2 are MNHEY and SVGAGI. The CDR3 measures 15 amino acids from cysteine to phenylalanine. Of the read, only the CDR3 DNA is kept; its 45 bases are in frame from base 1. Of note for this clone: Its antigen specificity is not known. Base-call qualities are not available, and no considerably larger clone is one nucleotide away.

The protocol used for the library was the immunoSEQ multiplex PCR assay. Entries here come from immuneACCESS through TCRdb and include only in-frame sequences with V and J called. Some clones fail to appear in such tables; in the studies checked, an unresolved V gene covers under half of the shortfall, and the cause of the remainder is unknown. For this sample the table gives 100,000 to 150,000 clones, of which approximately 90% were detected only once. The top ten hold approximately 8.6% of the sample. What was sequenced was blood. The receptor chain draws on TRBV6-5 and TRBJ1-6; possibly the D gene is TRBD1, per 6 matching bases. The receptor's source is a young man in good health. The DNA sequence is given as TGTGCCAGCAGTTACGCTACAGGGAATGGTTCACCCCTCCACTTT. This translates into CASSYATGNGSPLHF.